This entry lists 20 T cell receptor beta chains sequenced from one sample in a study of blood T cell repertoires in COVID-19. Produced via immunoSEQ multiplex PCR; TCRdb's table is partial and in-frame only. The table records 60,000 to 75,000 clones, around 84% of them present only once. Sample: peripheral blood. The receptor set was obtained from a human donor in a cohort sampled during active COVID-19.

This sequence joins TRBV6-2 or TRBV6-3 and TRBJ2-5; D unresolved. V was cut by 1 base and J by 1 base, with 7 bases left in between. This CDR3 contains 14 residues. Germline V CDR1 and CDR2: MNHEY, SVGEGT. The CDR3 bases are TGTGCCAGCAGTTACTTCGGCGGCCAAGAGACCCAGTACTTC. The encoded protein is CASSYFGGQETQYF.

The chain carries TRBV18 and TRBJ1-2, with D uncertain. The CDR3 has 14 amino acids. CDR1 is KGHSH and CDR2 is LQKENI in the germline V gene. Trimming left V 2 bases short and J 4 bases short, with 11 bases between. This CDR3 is CASSPVAVTYGYTF. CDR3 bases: TGTGCCAGCTCACCAGTAGCAGTCACCTATGGCTACACCTTC.

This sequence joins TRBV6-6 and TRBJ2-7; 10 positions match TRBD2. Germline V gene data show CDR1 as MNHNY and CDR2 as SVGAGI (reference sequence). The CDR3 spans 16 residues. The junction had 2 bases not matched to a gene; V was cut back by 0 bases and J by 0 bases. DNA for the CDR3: TGTGCCAGCAGTTACTCCATAGCGGGGGGCTCCTACGAGCAGTACTTC. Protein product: CASSYSIAGGSYEQYF.

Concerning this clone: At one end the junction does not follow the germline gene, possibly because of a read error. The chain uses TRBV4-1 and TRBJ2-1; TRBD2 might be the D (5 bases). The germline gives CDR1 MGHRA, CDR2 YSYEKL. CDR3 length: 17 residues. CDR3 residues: CTSSQLLTSTTYNEQFF. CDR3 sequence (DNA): TGCACCAGCAGCCAACTCCTGACATCGACTACCTACAATGAGCAGTTCTTC.

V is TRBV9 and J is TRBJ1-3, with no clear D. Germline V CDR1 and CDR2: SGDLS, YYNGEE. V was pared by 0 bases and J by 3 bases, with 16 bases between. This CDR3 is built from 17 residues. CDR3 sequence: CASSVATGVNFGNTIYF. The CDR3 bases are TGTGCCAGCAGCGTAGCTACGGGAGTAAATTTTGGAAACACCATATATTTT.

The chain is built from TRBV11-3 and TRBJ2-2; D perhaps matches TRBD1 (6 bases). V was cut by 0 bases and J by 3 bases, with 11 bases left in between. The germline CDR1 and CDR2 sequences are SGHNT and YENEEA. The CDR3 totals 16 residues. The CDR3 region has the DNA TGTGCCAGCAGCTTAGACTGGGACACCTACACCGGGGAGCTGTTTTTT. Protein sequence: CASSLDWDTYTGELFF.

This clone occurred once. CDR3 sequence reads: CASSPVTSGAGSAYEQYF. CDR3 sequence (DNA): TGTGCCAGCAGCCCGGTGACTAGCGGGGCGGGGAGCGCCTACGAGCAGTACTTC. The V gene is TRBV13, the J gene TRBJ2-7; 11 bases map to TRBD2. The V gene end was trimmed by 5 bases and the J gene end by 2 bases; junction bases not matched to a gene: 14. The CDR3 is made up of 18 amino acids. CDR1 is PRHDT, CDR2 FYEKMQ, per germline (reference sequence).

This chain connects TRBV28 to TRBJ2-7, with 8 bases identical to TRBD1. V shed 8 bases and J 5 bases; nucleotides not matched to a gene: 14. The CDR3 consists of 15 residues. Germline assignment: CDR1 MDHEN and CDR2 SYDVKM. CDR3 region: CASLRGQGWMDEQYF. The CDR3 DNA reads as TGTGCCAGCCTCCGTGGACAGGGATGGATGGACGAGCAGTACTTC.

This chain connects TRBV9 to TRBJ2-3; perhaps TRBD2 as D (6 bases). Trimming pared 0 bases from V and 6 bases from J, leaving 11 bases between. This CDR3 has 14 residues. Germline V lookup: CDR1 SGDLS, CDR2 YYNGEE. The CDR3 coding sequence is TGTGCCAGCAGCGTAGGAGGAGGGGCGGATACGCAGTATTTT. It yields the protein CASSVGGGADTQYF.

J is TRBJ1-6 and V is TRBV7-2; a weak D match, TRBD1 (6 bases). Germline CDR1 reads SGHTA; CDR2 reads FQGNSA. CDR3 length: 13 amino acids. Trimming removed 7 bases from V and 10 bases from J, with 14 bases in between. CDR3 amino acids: CASTTMQGSPLHF. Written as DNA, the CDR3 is TGTGCCAGCACCACCATGCAGGGGTCACCCCTCCACTTT.

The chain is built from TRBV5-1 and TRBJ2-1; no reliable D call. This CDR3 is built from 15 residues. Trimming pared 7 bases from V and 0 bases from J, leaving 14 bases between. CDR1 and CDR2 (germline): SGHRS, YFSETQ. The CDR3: CASRPGPYSYNEQFF. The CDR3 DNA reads TGCGCCAGCCGCCCAGGCCCCTACTCCTACAATGAGCAGTTCTTC.

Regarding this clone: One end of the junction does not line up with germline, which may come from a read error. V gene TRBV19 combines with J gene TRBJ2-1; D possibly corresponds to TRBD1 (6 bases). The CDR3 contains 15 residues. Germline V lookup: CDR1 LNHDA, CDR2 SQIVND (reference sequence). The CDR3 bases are TGTGCCAGTAGGGGAAGGGGACACCCCTATAATGAGCAGTTCTTC. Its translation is CASRGRGHPYNEQFF. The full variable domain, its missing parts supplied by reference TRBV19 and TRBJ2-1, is DGGITQSPKYLFRKEGQNVTLSCEQNLNHDAMYWYRQDPGQGLRLIYYSQIVNDFQKGDIAEGYSVSREKKESFPLTVTSAQKNPTAFYLCASRGRGHPYNEQFFGPGTRLTVL.

CDR3 region: CASSQDSLDQETQYF. In nucleotides, the CDR3 is TGTGCCAGCAGCCAAGATAGCCTAGATCAAGAGACCCAGTACTTC. The rearrangement uses TRBV3-1 (or the pseudogene TRBV3-2) and TRBJ2-5, with D unclear. This CDR3 has 15 amino acids. V was cut by 0 bases and J by 2 bases, with 10 bases left in between. Germline assignment: CDR1 LGHDT and CDR2 YNNKEL (reference sequence).

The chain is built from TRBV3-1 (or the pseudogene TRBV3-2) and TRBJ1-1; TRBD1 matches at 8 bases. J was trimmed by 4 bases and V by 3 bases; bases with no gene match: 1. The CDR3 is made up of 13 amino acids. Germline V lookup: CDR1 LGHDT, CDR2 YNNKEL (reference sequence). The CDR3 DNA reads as TGTGCCAGCAGCCAGACAGGGGCCACTGAAGCTTTCTTT. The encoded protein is CASSQTGATEAFF.

The CDR3 DNA reads TGCGCCAGCAGCCAAGGGGGAGTAGGTGGAAACACCATATATTTT. It encodes CASSQGGVGGNTIYF. V gene TRBV4-1 combines with J gene TRBJ1-3; D remains unclear. CDR1 is MGHRA, CDR2 YSYEKL, per germline. Trimming removed 1 base from V and 3 bases from J, with 10 bases in between. This CDR3 has 15 residues.

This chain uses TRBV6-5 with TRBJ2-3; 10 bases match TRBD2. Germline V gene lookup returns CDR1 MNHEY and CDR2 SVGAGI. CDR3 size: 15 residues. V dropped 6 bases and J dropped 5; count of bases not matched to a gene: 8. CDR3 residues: CASSSSGGAKDTQYF. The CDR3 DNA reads TGTGCCAGCAGCTCAAGCGGGGGGGCGAAAGATACGCAGTATTTT.

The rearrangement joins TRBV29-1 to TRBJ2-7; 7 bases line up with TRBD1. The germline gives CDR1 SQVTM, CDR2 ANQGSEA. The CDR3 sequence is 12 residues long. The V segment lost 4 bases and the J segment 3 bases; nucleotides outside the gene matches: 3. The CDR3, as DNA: TGCAGCGTTGGAGACAGGGTCTACGAGCAGTACTTC. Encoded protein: CSVGDRVYEQYF.

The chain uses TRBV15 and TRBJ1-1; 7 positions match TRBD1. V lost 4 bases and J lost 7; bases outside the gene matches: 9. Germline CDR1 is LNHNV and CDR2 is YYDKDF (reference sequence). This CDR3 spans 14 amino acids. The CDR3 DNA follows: TGTGCCACCAGCACAAGACAGGGTCGGAGTGAAGCTTTCTTT. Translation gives CATSTRQGRSEAFF.

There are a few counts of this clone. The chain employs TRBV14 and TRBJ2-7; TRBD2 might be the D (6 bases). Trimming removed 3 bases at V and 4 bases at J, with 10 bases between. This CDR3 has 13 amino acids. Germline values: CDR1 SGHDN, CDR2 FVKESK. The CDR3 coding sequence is TGTGCCAGCAGCCAGTGGGACTCGTACGAGCAGTACTTC. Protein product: CASSQWDSYEQYF.

The CDR3 loop reads CASSPDSREQYF. CDR3 coding DNA: TGTGCCAGCAGTCCGGACAGTCGCGAGCAGTACTTC. This rearrangement joins TRBV6-6 to TRBJ2-7, with TRBD1 as a possible D gene (6 bases). The CDR3 contains 12 residues. Trimming removed 5 bases at V and 6 bases at J, with 11 bases between. From germline, CDR1 is MNHNY and CDR2 SVGAGI (reference sequence).